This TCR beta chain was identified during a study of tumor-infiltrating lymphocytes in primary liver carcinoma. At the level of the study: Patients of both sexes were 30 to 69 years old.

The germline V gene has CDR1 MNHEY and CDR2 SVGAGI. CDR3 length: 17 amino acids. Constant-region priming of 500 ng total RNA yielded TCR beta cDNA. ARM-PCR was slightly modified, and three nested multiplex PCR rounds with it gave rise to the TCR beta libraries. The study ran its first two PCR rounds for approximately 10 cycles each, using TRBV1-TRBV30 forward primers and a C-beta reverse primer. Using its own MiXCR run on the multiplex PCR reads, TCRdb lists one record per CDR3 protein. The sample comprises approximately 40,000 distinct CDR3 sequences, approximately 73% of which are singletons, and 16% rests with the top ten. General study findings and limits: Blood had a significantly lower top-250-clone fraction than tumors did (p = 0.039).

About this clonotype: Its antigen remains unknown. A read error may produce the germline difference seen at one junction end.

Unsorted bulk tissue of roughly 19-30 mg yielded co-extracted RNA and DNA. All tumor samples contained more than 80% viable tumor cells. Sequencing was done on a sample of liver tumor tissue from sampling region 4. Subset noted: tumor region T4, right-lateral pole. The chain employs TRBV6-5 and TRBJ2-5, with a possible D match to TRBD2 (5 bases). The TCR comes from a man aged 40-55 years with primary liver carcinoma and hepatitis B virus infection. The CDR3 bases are TGTGTCAGCAGTTACTCGAGTGGTGGCGGGTCACAAGAGACCCAGTACTTC. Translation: CVSSYSSGGGSQETQYF.